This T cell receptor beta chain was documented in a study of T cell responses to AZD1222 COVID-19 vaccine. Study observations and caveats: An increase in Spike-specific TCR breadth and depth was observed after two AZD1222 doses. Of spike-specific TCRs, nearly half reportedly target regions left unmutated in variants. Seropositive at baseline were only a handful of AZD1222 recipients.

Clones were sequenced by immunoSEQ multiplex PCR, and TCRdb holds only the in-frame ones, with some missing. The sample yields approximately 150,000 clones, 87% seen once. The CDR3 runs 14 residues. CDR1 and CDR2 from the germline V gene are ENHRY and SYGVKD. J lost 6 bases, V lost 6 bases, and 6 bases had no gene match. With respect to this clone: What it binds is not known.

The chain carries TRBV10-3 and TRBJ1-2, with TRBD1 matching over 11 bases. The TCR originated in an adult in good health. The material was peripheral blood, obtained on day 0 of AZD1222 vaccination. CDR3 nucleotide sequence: TGTGCCATCAGAGAGAGGGGACAGGGGGATGGCTACACCTTC. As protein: CAIRERGQGDGYTF.